Presented here are 30 T cell receptor beta chains from one specimen sequenced in a study of molecular identifiers for immune sequencing clone quantification. TCRdb fed the PCR reads into MiXCR, producing one record per CDR3 protein. The sample lists 60,000 to 65,000 distinct CDR3 sequences, about 20% occurring once. The specimen sequenced was naive CD8+ T cells from blood, with Jurkat cell RNA spiked in. Noted subset: FACS-sorted CD8+CD4-CCR7+CD45RA+ naive T cells. All receptors come from a human donor in good health. Some libraries in this study had Jurkat cell RNA spiked in.

This clonotype was observed at least ten times. This chain joins TRBV7-8 and TRBJ2-1; 9 bases fit TRBD2. The V and J ends lost 0 bases and 5 bases, in that order; junction bases with no gene match: 8. The CDR3 sequence is 17 residues long. The V gene's germline CDR1 is SGHVS and CDR2 FQNEAQ. CDR3: CASSLAMAGGPDNEQFF. The CDR3 coding sequence is TGTGCCAGCAGCTTAGCCATGGCGGGAGGGCCAGACAATGAGCAGTTCTTC.

This clonotype was counted a few times. Given a much more abundant clone one base away, this may be a read error. This chain joins TRBV20-1 and TRBJ1-2; D unclear. CDR3 length equals 14 residues. Trimming pared 1 base from V and 3 bases from J, leaving 12 bases between. Germline CDR1 reads DFQATT; CDR2 reads SNEGSKA (reference sequence). The CDR3 coding sequence is TGCAGTGCTAGAGGTTTGGACGGGTACTATGGCTACACCTTC. This sequence encodes CSARGLDGYYGYTF.

About this clonotype: A much larger clone differs from this one at a single base, so this may be a read error. This chain uses TRBV19 with TRBJ2-3; 9 bases match TRBD2. Germline V gene lookup returns CDR1 LNHDA and CDR2 SQIVND (reference sequence). V shed 3 bases, J shed 2 bases, and the junction held 9 bases outside the gene matches. CDR3 length equals 17 residues. CDR3 nucleotide sequence: TGTGCCAGTAGTATTTCCGGGGCTAGCGGGATCACAGATACGCAGTATTTT. This sequence encodes CASSISGASGITDTQYF.

This clonotype was picked up many times. The genes are TRBV6-5 and TRBJ1-5; D perhaps matches TRBD1 (5 bases). This CDR3 comprises 14 residues. From germline, CDR1 is MNHEY and CDR2 SVGAGI. Trimming shortened V by 2 bases and J by 3 bases, and 8 bases separated the two germline ends. CDR3 in amino acids: CASSYRGPNQPQHF. The CDR3 DNA follows: TGTGCCAGCAGTTACAGGGGCCCCAATCAGCCCCAGCATTTT.

This clonotype is medium-sized in the sample. The chain employs TRBV28 and TRBJ2-7; TRBD1 matches 8 bases. There are 14 residues in the CDR3. Germline V gene sequence: CDR1 MDHEN, CDR2 SYDVKM. Trimming cost V 6 bases and J 3 bases; bases outside gene matches: 7. CDR3 DNA: TGTGCCAGCAGCCCCGGGACAGGAGGCTACGAGCAGTACTTC. Its translation is CASSPGTGGYEQYF.

This clonotype has a count of ten or more. This clone may be a read error of a much larger clone one base away. This rearrangement joins TRBV7-8 to TRBJ2-3; D may be TRBD2 (5 bases). CDR3 length: 14 amino acids. The V gene's germline CDR1 is SGHVS and CDR2 FQNEAQ. The germline V and J ends were trimmed by 0 bases and 4 bases, with 8 bases remaining between them. CDR3 amino acids: CASSLAGAADTQYF. The CDR3 DNA follows: TGTGCCAGCAGCTTAGCGGGAGCGGCAGATACGCAGTATTTT.

As to this clonotype: This may be a read error, as it is one base from a much larger clone. The chain combines TRBV5-1 with TRBJ2-7; 9 positions agree with TRBD2. Germline V CDR1 and CDR2: SGHRS, YFSETQ. The CDR3 has 15 residues. CDR3 bases: TGCGCCAGCGGCTTGGCGGGGGGGGGCGCGGGGGAGCAGTACTTC. It translates to CASGLAGGGAGEQYF.

The V call is TRBV12-3 or TRBV12-4, the J call TRBJ2-7; perhaps TRBD2 as D (7 bases). Trimming removed 2 bases at V and 6 bases at J, with 17 bases between. This CDR3 comprises 15 residues. The CDR3 region is CASSLYGGGGPEQYF. The DNA for the CDR3 is TGTGCCAGCAGTTTATACGGGGGCGGGGGCCCCGAGCAGTACTTC.

Of note for this clonotype: This clone may be a read error of a much larger clone one base away. The genes are TRBV29-1 and TRBJ2-2; 8 positions agree with TRBD2. The CDR3 has 14 amino acids. J was trimmed by 6 bases and V by 1 base; bases with no gene match: 4. Germline V gene data show CDR1 as SQVTM and CDR2 as ANQGSEA. CDR3 amino acids: CSVEAGGRSGELFF. The CDR3 nucleotides are TGCAGCGTTGAAGCAGGCGGGAGGTCCGGGGAGCTGTTTTTT.

J is TRBJ2-7 and V is TRBV4-1, with no clear D. V lost 0 bases and J lost 0, with 6 bases in between. CDR1 is MGHRA and CDR2 is YSYEKL in the germline V gene. The CDR3 is 14 residues long. CDR3 loop: CASSQDALSYEQYF. As DNA, the CDR3 is TGCGCCAGCAGCCAAGATGCCCTCTCCTACGAGCAGTACTTC.

Many counts were recorded for this clonotype. The gene calls are TRBV18 and TRBJ2-2, with TRBD1 identical over 10 bases. The CDR3 runs to 20 residues. Germline V gives CDR1 KGHSH, CDR2 LQKENI. Trimming took 5 bases from V and 0 from J; bases not matched to a gene: 15. The CDR3 loop reads CASSTLPGQGTHTNTGELFF. The CDR3 nucleotides read TGTGCCAGCTCAACACTACCGGGACAGGGGACCCACACGAACACCGGGGAGCTGTTTTTT. The full variable domain, its missing parts supplied by reference TRBV18 and TRBJ2-2, is NAGVMQNPRHLVRRRGQEARLRCSPMKGHSHVYWYRQLPEEGLKFMVYLQKENIIDESGMPKERFSAEFPKEGPSILRIQQVVRGDSAAYFCASSTLPGQGTHTNTGELFFGEGSRLTVL.

In its sample, this clonotype was seen many times. CDR3 region: CASSYGTGGTYEQYF. The CDR3 DNA is TGTGCCAGCAGTTACGGAACAGGGGGGACCTACGAGCAGTACTTC. This chain uses TRBV6-5 with TRBJ2-7, with TRBD1 identical over 8 bases. Germline loops: CDR1 MNHEY, CDR2 SVGAGI. The trim removed 2 bases at V and 2 bases at J, leaving 5 bases unmatched. The CDR3 extends over 15 amino acids.

This clonotype was observed many times. This chain links TRBV11-2 with TRBJ2-7; TRBD1 matches 7 bases. CDR1 is SGHAT, CDR2 FQNNGV, per germline. J was trimmed by 0 bases and V by 0 bases; bases with no gene match: 8. This CDR3 has 17 amino acids. In DNA form, the CDR3 reads TGTGCCAGCAGCTTAGATAAAGGGGGCCCTTACTCCTACGAGCAGTACTTC. The encoded protein is CASSLDKGGPYSYEQYF.

This clonotype was recorded many times. The rearrangement links TRBV11-2 to TRBJ2-3; D unclear. The CDR3 is made up of 13 amino acids. Between the trimmed V and J ends, which lost 2 bases and 5 bases, there was a span of 8 bases. Per germline, CDR1 SGHAT and CDR2 FQNNGV. CDR3 loop: CASSLFGEDTQYF. The CDR3 DNA sequence: TGTGCCAGCAGCTTATTTGGTGAAGATACGCAGTATTTT. Full variable domain (remainder filled in from reference TRBV11-2 and TRBJ2-3): EAGVAQSPRYKIIEKRQSVAFWCNPISGHATLYWYQQILGQGPKLLIQFQNNGVVDDSQLPKDRFSAERLKGVDSTLKIQPAKLEDSAVYLCASSLFGEDTQYFGPGTRLTVL.

This clonotype was observed at least ten times. The chain links TRBV28 to TRBJ2-7; D may be TRBD1 or TRBD2 (5 bases each). The germline V gene has CDR1 MDHEN and CDR2 SYDVKM. CDR3 length: 15 residues. Trimming removed 4 bases at V and 3 bases at J, with 16 bases between. This CDR3 reads CASSYRGTGSYEQYF. CDR3 DNA sequence: TGTGCCAGCAGTTATCGAGGGACGGGGAGCTACGAGCAGTACTTC.

This clonotype was seen many times. This chain connects TRBV5-1 to TRBJ2-3, with D maybe TRBD1 (5 bases). CDR1 is SGHRS and CDR2 is YFSETQ in the germline V gene. The CDR3 has 14 residues. The V and J ends lost 0 bases and 4 bases respectively, with 9 bases between them. Here the CDR3 DNA reads TGCGCCAGCAGCTTGGAAAGGGGTGCAGATACGCAGTATTTT. Translating gives CASSLERGADTQYF.

This clonotype was detected ten times or more. The gene calls are TRBV24-1 and TRBJ2-3; no clear D gene. Germline values: CDR1 KGHDR, CDR2 SFDVKD. Deletions cut 7 bases from V and 4 bases from J, with 11 bases between. This CDR3 has 13 amino acids. CDR3 bases: TGTGCCACCAGGGAAGCAGCGTCAGATACGCAGTATTTT. Residues: CATREAASDTQYF.

This clonotype was seen a single time. This could be a read error, since a much larger clone is one nucleotide away. The chain joins TRBV7-8 to TRBJ2-3, with 7 nucleotides matching TRBD2. The germline V gene has CDR1 SGHVS and CDR2 FQNEAQ. The CDR3 extends over 16 amino acids. The CDR3 DNA reads TGTGCCGGCAGCTTATGGTTAGCGGGCTACACAGATACGCAGTATTTT. Encoded protein: CAGSLWLAGYTDTQYF.

About this clonotype: Here the CDR3 omits its conserved ending phenylalanine or tryptophan, so a read error is the likely source. The V call is TRBV4-1, the J call TRBJ2-7; TRBD2 agrees at 11 bases. The CDR3 loop spans 16 amino acids. The V gene end was trimmed by 0 bases and the J gene end by 4 bases; junction bases not matched to a gene: 5. Germline loops: CDR1 MGHRA, CDR2 YSYEKL. The CDR3 loop is CASSQEIAGGRYEQYC. CDR3 DNA sequence: TGCGCCAGCAGCCAAGAGATAGCGGGAGGGCGGTACGAGCAGTACTGC.

The rearrangement joins TRBV28 to TRBJ2-5, with 10 bases fitting TRBD1. Germline CDR1 and CDR2: MDHEN and SYDVKM. Germline trimming cut 0 bases from V and 5 bases from J; bases unmatched to any gene: 9. The CDR3 is made up of 17 amino acids. The CDR3 loop is CASSLWGQGLSWETQYF. The CDR3 coding sequence is TGTGCCAGCAGTTTATGGGGACAGGGGCTTTCCTGGGAGACCCAGTACTTC.

The chain is built from TRBV5-5 and TRBJ2-7, with D unresolved. In germline, CDR1 is SGHKS, CDR2 YYEKEE (reference sequence). Trimming cost V 3 bases and J 2 bases, with 12 bases left between them. This CDR3 is 14 amino acids long. CDR3 nucleotides: TGTGCCAGCAGCTCCGGGCCAGTACCCTACGAGCAGTACTTC. Translation gives CASSSGPVPYEQYF.

In this sample, this clonotype turned up a few times. At one boundary the junction diverges from the germline segment, which might be a read error. The V call is TRBV7-9, the J call TRBJ2-7; D not resolved. The CDR3 loop spans 12 amino acids. Germline CDR1 and CDR2: SEHNR and FQNEAQ (reference sequence). The CDR3 DNA is TGTGCCAGCAGCTTAGCGAGTTACGGGCAGTACTTC. Its translation is CASSLASYGQYF.

At least ten counts were recorded for this clonotype. The V gene is TRBV6-5, the J gene TRBJ2-1, with D perhaps TRBD2 (6 bases). The germline CDR1 and CDR2 sequences are MNHEY and SVGAGI. The CDR3 spans 16 residues. V was clipped by 2 bases and J by 2 bases, with 13 bases between them. The chain's CDR3 is CASSYRSGGAYNEQFF. The CDR3 DNA sequence: TGTGCCAGCAGTTACCGGTCGGGCGGGGCCTACAATGAGCAGTTCTTC.

Note on this clonotype: This may come from a read error, since a much larger clone is one base off. It is likely a read error, because the conserved phenylalanine at the end of the CDR3 is missing. This chain connects TRBV14 to TRBJ2-1, with 12 bases fitting TRBD2. Germline V CDR1 and CDR2: SGHDN, FVKESK. The CDR3 is made up of 16 amino acids. V lost 4 bases to trimming and J lost 2 bases; unmatched junction nucleotides: 3. Written as DNA, the CDR3 is TGTGCCAGCAGCCGACTAGCGGGAGTCGCCTACAATGAGCAGTTCTCC. Amino acids: CASSRLAGVAYNEQFS.

The chain recombines TRBV5-1 with TRBJ1-4, with 9 bases matching TRBD1. The CDR3 loop spans 15 amino acids. Germline assignment: CDR1 SGHRS and CDR2 YFSETQ. J lost 8 bases, V lost 4 bases, and 9 bases had no gene match. The CDR3 DNA reads TGCGCCAGCAGCGTATCTCCGGGACAGGGCGAAAAACTGTTTTTT. Encoded protein: CASSVSPGQGEKLFF.

This clonotype was found many times. The chain recombines TRBV27 with TRBJ2-7; D gene ambiguous. V lost 5 bases, J lost 4 bases, and 9 bases lay in between. CDR3 length: 12 residues. Germline loops: CDR1 MNHEY, CDR2 SMNVEV (reference sequence). This CDR3 is CASSGPSYEQYF. In DNA form, the CDR3 reads TGTGCCAGCAGTGGCCCTAGTTACGAGCAGTACTTC.

This clonotype was found many times. This chain connects TRBV2 to TRBJ1-1; 8 positions match TRBD1. The CDR3 is made up of 15 amino acids. The germline gives CDR1 SNHLY, CDR2 FYNNEI. Trimming removed 6 bases from V and 3 bases from J; junction bases left unmatched: 9. The CDR3 here is CASREYPGGDTEAFF. DNA of the CDR3: TGTGCCAGCAGGGAATACCCAGGGGGCGACACTGAAGCTTTCTTT. Combining the CDR3 with reference TRBV2 and TRBJ1-1 gives the whole variable domain EPEVTQTPSHQVTQMGQEVILRCVPISNHLYFYWYRQILGQKVEFLVSFYNNEISEKSEIFDDQFSVERPDGSNFTLKIRSTKLEDSAMYFCASREYPGGDTEAFFGQGTRLTVV.

This clonotype was detected ten times or more. This chain uses TRBV9 with TRBJ2-3, with 8 bases lining up with TRBD2. The CDR3 has 16 residues. Germline CDR1 SGDLS, CDR2 YYNGEE. V lost 4 bases and J lost 0; bases outside the gene matches: 7. CDR3 protein: CASSSSGRWSTDTQYF. As DNA, the CDR3 is TGTGCCAGCAGCTCCAGCGGGAGATGGAGCACAGATACGCAGTATTTT.

The rearrangement joins TRBV5-1 to TRBJ2-7; D not resolved. The CDR3 runs to 12 residues. V gave up 4 bases and J gave up 6 bases, with 11 bases separating them. The germline V gene encodes CDR1 SGHRS and CDR2 YFSETQ. The CDR3 nucleotides read TGCGCCAGCAGCGTTGCAGCGTCCGAGCAGTACTTC. Encoded protein: CASSVAASEQYF.

This clonotype occurred a few times. V usage is TRBV7-6 and J usage is TRBJ1-1; 7 nucleotides match TRBD1. The CDR3 consists of 11 residues. Germline assignment: CDR1 SGHVS and CDR2 FNYEAQ. Trimming cost V 5 bases and J 9 bases; bases outside gene matches: 3. CDR3 residues: CASSQGQQAFF. Written as DNA, the CDR3 is TGTGCCAGCAGCCAGGGACAGCAAGCTTTCTTT.